These T cell receptor beta chains were read from a single sample in a study of T cell changes during pregnancy in multiple sclerosis. The data were produced by immunoSEQ multiplex PCR, yet TCRdb's version contains in-frame clones alone and is incomplete. The table shows 65,000 to 70,000 clones, with 85% to 95% occurring only once. Sequenced material: peripheral blood, taken in the third trimester of pregnancy. The receptor set was obtained from a female donor in good health, enrolled as a control in a pregnancy study. Each CDR3 is given without its conserved first and last residue.

>TRBV9|TRBJ2-1
ASSVAIGDNEQF
>TRBV7-9|TRBJ1-6
ASSLSGGNSPLH
>TRBV6-4|TRBJ2-3
ASRGAQY
>TRBV7-2|TRBJ2-7
ASSSPGLSPSYEQY
>TRBV6-5|TRBJ2-2
ASSYRLVGGELF
>TRBV30|TRBJ2-3
AWSVRVARSTDTQY
>TRBV7-9|TRBJ2-5
ASRPSGGPQETQY
>TRBV7-6|TRBJ2-3
ASSLAVTSGRRADTQY
>TRBV7-2|TRBJ2-2
ASSLRGTNTGELF
>TRBV7-3|TRBJ2-7
ASSLATGAYEQY
>TRBV6-6|TRBJ2-1
ASSYQVAGPRNEQF
>TRBV2|TRBJ2-5
ASSATRVLETQY
>TRBV2|TRBJ2-1
ASSDSLGGREQF
>TRBV6-5|TRBJ1-2
ASSRTGSLYGYT
>TRBV6-1|TRBJ1-5
ASMWAIYGISPQH
>TRBV7-3|TRBJ2-3
ASSLSGGHTDTQY
>TRBV10-3|TRBJ2-3
ATGTVQSTDTQY
>TRBV13|TRBJ1-4
ASSLQGSDEKLF
>TRBV30|TRBJ2-2
AWSRLAGGAGELF
>TRBV10-2|TRBJ2-2
ASSGPSGGSVGTGELF
>TRBV28|TRBJ2-5
ASSFRQVLASSGETQY
>TRBV11-2|TRBJ2-4
ASSFTEKNIQY
>TRBV25-1|TRBJ1-5
ASRGYDNQPQH
>TRBV6-5|TRBJ2-3
ASSYSGDTQY